Listed here are 15 T cell receptor delta chains from one sample, sequenced in a study of Vδ1+ human thymocytes. Points from the study as a whole: Thymic TRG and TRD repertoires appeared highly polyclonal.

These TCRs' antigens remain unknown. Extracted RNA was reverse transcribed into cDNA. Pooled V-gene forward primers with one constant-region reverse primer generated the CDR3 amplicons by multiplex PCR. With CATT, TCRdb re-called clones from the multiplex PCR reads. This table has 70,000 to 90,000 delta-chain clones, around 34% appearing once. Sequencing was performed on Vdelta1+ gamma-delta thymocytes from the thymus. Subset noted: FACS-sorted CD3+ TCRalphabeta- TCRVdelta1+ TCRVdelta2- thymocytes. All receptors derive from a boy less than two years old who had congenital heart surgery.

The table lists this clone with a few counts. This chain joins TRDV1 and TRDJ1; possibly TRDD3 for D (8 bases). The germline V gene encodes CDR1 TSWWSYY and CDR2 QGS. V was clipped by 3 bases and J by 1 base, with 33 bases between them. This CDR3 contains 22 residues. This chain's CDR3 is CALGDPRGYLPAMGDGTDKLIF. The CDR3 bases are TGTGCTCTTGGGGACCCGAGGGGCTACCTTCCTGCGATGGGGGATGGCACCGATAAACTCATCTTT.

The rearrangement links TRDV1 to TRDJ1; 9 nucleotides match TRDD3. The CDR3 runs to 20 residues. CDR1 and CDR2 (germline): TSWWSYY, QGS. J lost 1 base, V lost 4 bases, and 19 bases had no gene match. The CDR3 coding sequence is TGTGCTCTTGGGGGCGATTCCCTTACTGGGGGAAGGATTCTCACCGATAAACTCATCTTT. Residues: CALGGDSLTGGRILTDKLIF.

Concerning this clone itself: Other nucleotide sequences from this sample produce the same CDR3. The chain is built from TRDV1 and TRDJ1, with 10 nucleotides matching TRDD3. CDR1 and CDR2 from the germline V gene are TSWWSYY and QGS. The CDR3 loop spans 20 amino acids. The V segment lost 0 bases and the J segment 0 bases; nucleotides outside the gene matches: 13. CDR3 protein: CALGELFPDWGMKNTDKLIF. CDR3 DNA: TGTGCTCTTGGGGAACTCTTCCCCGACTGGGGGATGAAGAACACCGATAAACTCATCTTT.

This chain links TRDV1 with TRDJ1; a weak D match, TRDD3 (6 bases). There are 19 residues in the CDR3. Trimming cost V 5 bases and J 2 bases, with 27 bases left between them. CDR1 is TSWWSYY and CDR2 is QGS in the germline V gene. The CDR3 loop reads CALGRSCYSVGIQTDKLIF. Written as DNA, the CDR3 is TGTGCTCTTGGGAGATCCTGTTACTCCGTGGGGATTCAGACCGATAAACTCATCTTT.

V and J are TRDV1 and TRDJ1; D possibly uses TRDD2 or TRDD3 (6 bases each). Between the trimmed V and J ends, which lost 2 bases and 8 bases, there was a span of 21 bases. CDR1 TSWWSYY and CDR2 QGS come from the germline V gene. There are 16 residues in the CDR3. The CDR3 sequence is CALGESSYEGDTKLIF. The CDR3 DNA reads as TGTGCTCTTGGGGAATCCTCCTACGAGGGGGACACAAAACTCATCTTT.

This clone was detected a few times. At the DNA level, this CDR3 is encoded by other sequences in the same sample as well. The chain recombines TRDV1 with TRDJ1; 12 nucleotides agree with TRDD3. V gave up 6 bases and J gave up 0 bases; unmatched junction bases: 20. Germline V gives CDR1 TSWWSYY, CDR2 QGS. This CDR3 region has 21 residues. The CDR3, as DNA: TGTGCTCTTGGAGGAACCAGTCCTTCTCTACTGGGGGATACTAACACCGATAAACTCATCTTT. Its protein is CALGGTSPSLLGDTNTDKLIF.

This chain connects TRDV1 to TRDJ1; 9 bases align to TRDD3. V lost 1 base and J lost 3; bases outside the gene matches: 21. Germline CDR1 TSWWSYY, CDR2 QGS. This CDR3 comprises 21 residues. CDR3 sequence (DNA): TGTGCTCTTGGGGAACGGGTGTCTCTGCAACTGGGGATACGCGGGTCCGATAAACTCATCTTT. It specifies CALGERVSLQLGIRGSDKLIF.

The chain uses TRDV1 and TRDJ1; 11 positions match TRDD3. Germline V lookup: CDR1 TSWWSYY, CDR2 QGS. The CDR3 covers 23 residues. V trimming: 1 base; J trimming: 2 bases; junction bases outside the gene matches: 24. CDR3: CALGERPHLFRVLGDRKTDKLIF. The CDR3 nucleotides are TGTGCTCTTGGGGAACGACCCCACCTCTTCCGTGTACTGGGGGATAGGAAGACCGATAAACTCATCTTT.

There are a few counts of this clone. The V gene is TRDV1, the J gene TRDJ1, with 7 bases identical to TRDD3. Germline V gives CDR1 TSWWSYY, CDR2 QGS. The CDR3 covers 21 residues. Unmatched junction bases numbered 25, after V lost 6 bases and J lost 0 bases. The CDR3 is CALGKGASSRVLGTYTDKLIF. CDR3 DNA sequence: TGTGCTCTTGGCAAAGGGGCCTCTTCCCGCGTACTGGGGACCTACACCGATAAACTCATCTTT.

The chain recombines TRDV1 with TRDJ1, with D tentatively TRDD2 or TRDD3 (7 bases each). This CDR3 contains 20 residues. V lost 7 bases, J lost 1 base, and 31 bases lay in between. Germline lookup yields CDR1 TSWWSYY and CDR2 QGS. In DNA, the CDR3 is TGTGCTCTTGAATTTTTCCTACCGTCTTCTGGGGGTTCACTCACCGATAAACTCATCTTT. Protein product: CALEFFLPSSGGSLTDKLIF.

This clone was observed a few times. The J gene is TRDJ2, the V gene TRDV1, with 9 bases matching TRDD3. The CDR3 covers 24 residues. The germline V gene has CDR1 TSWWSYY and CDR2 QGS. Trimming at V came to 3 bases and at J to 0 bases, leaving 26 bases not matched to a gene. CDR3 nucleotides: TGTGCTCTTGGGGATGACTCCCCCTTACCCTACGACCGTACTGGGGGAACTTTGACAGCACAACTCTTCTTT. Its protein is CALGDDSPLPYDRTGGTLTAQLFF.

This clone has more than one count but fewer than ten. The chain links TRDV1 to TRDJ1; D gene unclear. The V end lost 4 bases, the J end lost 0 bases, and 9 bases lay between the germline ends. Germline V gives CDR1 TSWWSYY, CDR2 QGS. The CDR3 runs 14 residues. Here the CDR3 DNA reads TGTGCTCTTGGGGCACCGAGGGACACCGATAAACTCATCTTT. This translates into CALGAPRDTDKLIF.

The chain is built from TRDV1 and TRDJ1; no firm D call. Germline CDR1 reads TSWWSYY; CDR2 reads QGS. Deletions cut 4 bases from V and 5 bases from J, with 17 bases between. This CDR3 contains 15 residues. The CDR3 is CALGGSTGRRDKLIF. The CDR3 region has the DNA TGTGCTCTTGGGGGGTCTACGGGGCGAAGGGATAAACTCATCTTT.

The rearrangement links TRDV2 to TRDJ1, with TRDD3 identical over 7 bases. The CDR3 is made up of 15 amino acids. J was trimmed by 8 bases and V by 1 base; bases with no gene match: 12. The germline V gene has CDR1 GEAIGNYY and CDR2 EKD. The CDR3 loop is CACDTGNLGGLKLIF. The CDR3 region has the DNA TGTGCCTGTGACACGGGGAATTTAGGGGGATTGAAACTCATCTTT.

Comment on this clone: The identical CDR3 is also encoded by other nucleotide sequences in the sample. The chain carries TRDV1 and TRDJ1, with D maybe TRDD2 (6 bases). V lost 0 bases and J 0 bases, leaving 26 bases between the germline ends. Germline V CDR1 and CDR2: TSWWSYY, QGS. The CDR3 sequence is 21 residues long. The CDR3 DNA is TGTGCTCTTGGGGAACTAGCAGTCCCCGTCATCCTACTCCCCTACACCGATAAACTCATCTTT. The encoded protein is CALGELAVPVILLPYTDKLIF.